The rows below give T cell receptor beta chains drawn from one sample of a study of T cell repertoires in aging, cancer and after chemotherapy. MiXCR was run by TCRdb on the multiplex PCR reads, yielding one entry per CDR3 protein. The sample lists 10,000 to 13,000 distinct CDR3 sequences, more than 25% occurring once. Sequenced material: blood. The receptor set was obtained from a human donor in good health. Each CDR3 is given with its conserved first and last residue. The D gene is left open where the match is weak. Only part of the rows carry a size: once, few, many, or a class if the clone is expanded.

CDR3: CASSYFRGDPGLCF; DNA: TGTGCCAGCAGTTACTTTCGAGGCGATCCGGGCCTTTGCTTC; J: TRBJ2-5; size: few; length: 14; V: TRBV6-5; D: -
CDR3: CASSGGWQGHEQYF; DNA: TGTGCCAGCAGCGGAGGGTGGCAGGGGCACGAGCAGTACTTC; J: TRBJ2-7; size: few; length: 14; V: TRBV6-1; D: -
CDR3: CASRRRDRGNEQFF; DNA: TGTGCCAGTAGGAGAAGGGACAGGGGAAATGAGCAGTTCTTC; J: TRBJ2-1; size: -; length: 14; V: TRBV19; D: TRBD1
CDR3: CASSLARGVNTEAFF; DNA: TGTGCCAGCAGTTTAGCCCGAGGGGTGAACACTGAAGCTTTCTTT; J: TRBJ1-1; size: few; length: 15; V: TRBV27; D: -
CDR3: CASSQDTGLTASRSYNSPLHF; DNA: TGTGCCAGCAGCCAAGACACGGGCCTCACGGCCTCCCGCTCCTATAATTCACCCCTCCACTTT; J: TRBJ1-6; size: once; length: 21; V: TRBV11-3; D: -
CDR3: CASSLERDDEQFF; DNA: TGCGCCAGCAGCTTGGAGAGGGACGATGAGCAGTTCTTC; J: TRBJ2-1; size: -; length: 13; V: TRBV5-6; D: -
CDR3: CASSPGIAATYEQYF; DNA: TGTGCCAGCAGCCCCGGGATAGCGGCTACCTACGAGCAGTACTTC; J: TRBJ2-7; size: few; length: 15; V: TRBV5-4; D: -
CDR3: CASSPSGRPLTEQYF; DNA: TGTGCCAGCAGCCCCTCGGGGCGGCCCCTCACCGAGCAGTACTTC; J: TRBJ2-7; size: few; length: 15; V: TRBV12-3/TRBV12-4; D: -
CDR3: CASYPSGGAVPNYDYTF; DNA: TGTGCCAGCTATCCTTCAGGGGGCGCGGTGCCTAACTATGACTACACCTTC; J: TRBJ1-2; size: -; length: 17; V: TRBV27; D: TRBD1
CDR3: CASSLGQGAWTEAFF; DNA: TGCGCCAGCAGCTTAGGACAGGGGGCTTGGACTGAAGCTTTCTTT; J: TRBJ1-1; size: -; length: 15; V: TRBV5-1; D: TRBD1
CDR3: CSARDRVHEQYF; DNA: TGCAGTGCCAGAGACAGGGTCCACGAGCAGTACTTC; J: TRBJ2-7; size: -; length: 12; V: TRBV20-1; D: TRBD1
CDR3: CASSLRGRAGELFF; DNA: TGTGCCAGCAGTTTGAGGGGGCGCGCCGGGGAGCTGTTTTTT; J: TRBJ2-2; size: once; length: 14; V: TRBV11-3; D: TRBD1
CDR3: CSVEDRETSSTDTQYF; DNA: TGCAGCGTTGAAGATCGAGAGACGTCTAGCACAGATACGCAGTATTTT; J: TRBJ2-3; size: medium-sized; length: 16; V: TRBV29-1; D: -
CDR3: CASSQDPKGRHNEQFF; DNA: TGCGCCAGCAGCCAAGATCCTAAGGGGCGGCACAATGAGCAGTTCTTC; J: TRBJ2-1; size: -; length: 16; V: TRBV4-3; D: -
CDR3: CASSPGRGDWTDTQYF; DNA: TGTGCCAGCAGCCCTGGGCGGGGGGATTGGACAGATACGCAGTATTTT; J: TRBJ2-3; size: -; length: 16; V: TRBV28; D: TRBD2
CDR3: CASTTTGASNQPQHF; DNA: TGTGCCAGCACCACAACGGGGGCTAGCAATCAGCCCCAGCATTTT; J: TRBJ1-5; size: few; length: 15; V: TRBV27; D: -
CDR3: CASRRGGTGVRGEQYF; DNA: TGTGCCAGCAGGAGAGGTGGGACAGGGGTACGGGGCGAGCAGTACTTC; J: TRBJ2-7; size: -; length: 16; V: TRBV6-1; D: TRBD1
CDR3: CARSSTDQSYNEQFF; DNA: TGTGCCAGAAGTTCGACAGACCAGTCCTACAATGAGCAGTTCTTC; J: TRBJ2-1; size: -; length: 15; V: TRBV27; D: -
CDR3: CASSYRGARGFF; DNA: TGTGCCAGCAGCTATAGGGGGGCCCGCGGGTTCTTC; J: TRBJ2-1; size: few; length: 12; V: TRBV12-3/TRBV12-4; D: -
CDR3: CASSFLNTEAFF; DNA: TGTGCCAGCAGTTTTTTGAACACTGAAGCTTTCTTT; J: TRBJ1-1; size: few; length: 12; V: TRBV12-3/TRBV12-4; D: -
CDR3: CASTTSGGAADTQYF; DNA: TGTGCCAGCACCACCAGCGGGGGGGCCGCAGATACGCAGTATTTT; J: TRBJ2-3; size: -; length: 15; V: TRBV7-9; D: TRBD2
CDR3: CASTKSSGNTIYF; DNA: TGTGCCAGCACCAAAAGCTCTGGAAACACCATATATTTT; J: TRBJ1-3; size: -; length: 13; V: TRBV6-5; D: -
CDR3: CASSPRDRDFEAFF; DNA: TGTGCCAGCAGCCCCCGGGACAGGGACTTCGAAGCTTTCTTT; J: TRBJ1-1; size: -; length: 14; V: TRBV11-3; D: TRBD1
CDR3: CASSLVRSVSYNEQFF; DNA: TGTGCCAGCAGCTTGGTGAGGTCGGTTTCCTACAATGAGCAGTTCTTC; J: TRBJ2-1; size: few; length: 16; V: TRBV5-5; D: -
CDR3: CASSPRTMTGAGELFF; DNA: TGTGCCAGCAGTCCAAGGACTATGACAGGGGCCGGGGAGCTGTTTTTT; J: TRBJ2-2; size: few; length: 16; V: TRBV12-3/TRBV12-4; D: TRBD1
CDR3: CATSDVASGINEQFF; DNA: TGTGCCACCAGTGATGTCGCTAGCGGGATCAATGAGCAGTTCTTC; J: TRBJ2-1; size: -; length: 15; V: TRBV24-1; D: TRBD2
CDR3: CASSSRTGGSTEAFF; DNA: TGTGCCAGCAGCTCCCGGACAGGGGGTAGTACTGAAGCTTTCTTT; J: TRBJ1-1; size: few; length: 15; V: TRBV11-3; D: TRBD1
CDR3: CASSSMVGNSPLHF; DNA: TGTGCCAGCAGCTCGATGGTGGGTAATTCACCCCTCCACTTT; J: TRBJ1-6; size: -; length: 14; V: TRBV7-9; D: -
CDR3: CASSYSGGSTDTQYF; DNA: TGTGCCAGCAGCTATAGCGGGGGTAGCACAGATACGCAGTATTTT; J: TRBJ2-3; size: once; length: 15; V: TRBV11-3; D: TRBD2
CDR3: CSARAGSLTDTQYF; DNA: TGCAGCGCAAGAGCGGGCTCCCTCACAGATACGCAGTATTTT; J: TRBJ2-3; size: medium-sized; length: 14; V: TRBV29-1; D: -
CDR3: CAISDAGAPNQPQHF; DNA: TGTGCCATCAGTGACGCGGGGGCCCCCAATCAGCCCCAGCATTTT; J: TRBJ1-5; size: -; length: 15; V: TRBV10-3; D: -
CDR3: CASSQDRGVYGYTF; DNA: TGTGCCAGTAGCCAGGACAGGGGGGTCTATGGCTACACCTTC; J: TRBJ1-2; size: -; length: 14; V: TRBV19; D: TRBD1
CDR3: CASSMASGNSPLHF; DNA: TGTGCCAGTAGTATGGCCTCGGGTAATTCACCCCTCCACTTT; J: TRBJ1-6; size: -; length: 14; V: TRBV19; D: -
CDR3: CSGVQGDYGYTF; DNA: TGCAGCGGAGTACAGGGCGACTATGGCTACACCTTC; J: TRBJ1-2; size: medium-sized; length: 12; V: TRBV29-1; D: -
CDR3: CASINSGSGTEAFF; DNA: TGTGCCAGCATCAACTCAGGGTCGGGCACTGAAGCTTTCTTT; J: TRBJ1-1; size: once; length: 14; V: TRBV6-1; D: -
CDR3: CASSWDQGAIAPEAFF; DNA: TGTGCCAGCAGCTGGGACCAGGGGGCAATCGCCCCTGAAGCTTTCTTT; J: TRBJ1-1; size: -; length: 16; V: TRBV5-6; D: TRBD1
CDR3: CSARDPRAPDGNEQFF; DNA: TGCAGTGCTAGAGATCCACGGGCACCAGACGGCAATGAGCAGTTCTTC; J: TRBJ2-1; size: -; length: 16; V: TRBV20-1; D: -
CDR3: CASGPTGTSYGYTF; DNA: TGTGCCAGCGGACCGACCGGGACAAGCTATGGCTACACCTTC; J: TRBJ1-2; size: -; length: 14; V: TRBV6-5; D: -
CDR3: CSARGGWAYEQYF; DNA: TGCAGTGCTCGCGGAGGATGGGCCTACGAGCAGTACTTC; J: TRBJ2-7; size: -; length: 13; V: TRBV20-1; D: -
CDR3: CSARGTSGATSYEQYF; DNA: TGCAGTGCTAGGGGGACTAGCGGGGCGACCTCCTACGAGCAGTACTTC; J: TRBJ2-7; size: -; length: 16; V: TRBV20-1; D: TRBD2
CDR3: CASSVPGGARGYTF; DNA: TGTGCCAGCAGTGTGCCAGGGGGCGCGCGGGGCTACACCTTC; J: TRBJ1-2; size: -; length: 14; V: TRBV28; D: TRBD1
CDR3: CASSSPGWGDTQYF; DNA: TGTGCCAGCAGCTCCCCGGGGTGGGGGGATACGCAGTATTTT; J: TRBJ2-3; size: -; length: 14; V: TRBV11-3; D: -
CDR3: CASSYDLFNEKLFF; DNA: TGTGCCAGCAGTTACGACCTGTTTAATGAAAAACTGTTTTTT; J: TRBJ1-4; size: few; length: 14; V: TRBV6-6; D: -
CDR3: CSVSLGLTGGDSYKQYF; DNA: TGCAGCGTTTCATTGGGCCTGACAGGGGGTGACTCCTACAAGCAGTACTTC; J: TRBJ2-7; size: -; length: 17; V: TRBV29-1; D: TRBD1
CDR3: CASSYHQEGYTF; DNA: TGTGCCAGCAGCTATCATCAAGAGGGCTACACCTTC; J: TRBJ1-2; size: -; length: 12; V: TRBV7-2; D: -
CDR3: CASSLVTVSYEQYF; DNA: TGTGCCAGCAGCTTGGTTACGGTCTCCTACGAGCAGTACTTC; J: TRBJ2-7; size: few; length: 14; V: TRBV5-6; D: -
CDR3: CASSPLGGQAYEQYF; DNA: TGTGCCAGCAGTCCCCTTGGAGGGCAAGCCTACGAGCAGTACTTC; J: TRBJ2-7; size: -; length: 15; V: TRBV27; D: -
CDR3: CASRQWSGDTQYF; DNA: TGTGCCAGCAGACAGTGGAGTGGAGATACGCAGTATTTT; J: TRBJ2-3; size: few; length: 13; V: TRBV5-4; D: -
CDR3: CATSRDTSSATGDNEQFF; DNA: TGTGCCACCAGCAGAGATACGTCCAGCGCCACAGGGGACAATGAGCAGTTCTTC; J: TRBJ2-1; size: few; length: 18; V: TRBV15; D: TRBD1
CDR3: CASSLSSGGSPNYGYTF; DNA: TGTGCCAGCAGTTTATCTTCCGGGGGGTCCCCTAACTATGGCTACACCTTC; J: TRBJ1-2; size: -; length: 17; V: TRBV27; D: -
CDR3: CASSIRDKYEQYF; DNA: TGTGCCAGTAGTATACGGGACAAATACGAGCAGTACTTC; J: TRBJ2-7; size: -; length: 13; V: TRBV19; D: -
CDR3: CASSIAWRDESYNEQFF; DNA: TGTGCCAGTAGTATCGCATGGCGGGACGAGTCCTACAATGAGCAGTTCTTC; J: TRBJ2-1; size: medium-sized; length: 17; V: TRBV19; D: -
CDR3: CASSPSPGTGNTEAFF; DNA: TGTGCCAGCAGCCCCAGTCCCGGGACAGGGAACACTGAAGCTTTCTTT; J: TRBJ1-1; size: -; length: 16; V: TRBV5-4; D: TRBD1
CDR3: CASSKSGNRNTEAFF; DNA: TGTGCCAGTAGTAAATCGGGCAATCGGAACACTGAAGCTTTCTTT; J: TRBJ1-1; size: few; length: 15; V: TRBV19; D: -
CDR3: CSGGTEAFF; DNA: TGCAGCGGAGGCACTGAAGCTTTCTTT; J: TRBJ1-1; size: medium-sized; length: 9; V: TRBV29-1; D: -
CDR3: CASSPEATNEKLFF; DNA: TGTGCCAGCAGCCCGGAGGCAACTAATGAAAAACTGTTTTTT; J: TRBJ1-4; size: few; length: 14; V: TRBV5-6; D: -
CDR3: CATSTPVGGNTEAFF; DNA: TGTGCCACCAGCACGCCAGTGGGGGGGAACACTGAAGCTTTCTTT; J: TRBJ1-1; size: once; length: 15; V: TRBV15; D: -
CDR3: CSVERSGGFSYNEQFF; DNA: TGCAGCGTTGAGAGATCGGGAGGCTTTTCCTACAATGAGCAGTTCTTC; J: TRBJ2-1; size: medium-sized; length: 16; V: TRBV29-1; D: TRBD2
CDR3: CASSVATSANTGELFF; DNA: TGTGCCAGCAGCGTCGCGACTAGCGCGAACACCGGGGAGCTGTTTTTT; J: TRBJ2-2; size: -; length: 16; V: TRBV5-4; D: TRBD2